The rows below give T cell receptor beta chains drawn from one sample of a study of blood T cell repertoires in COVID-19. The data were produced by immunoSEQ multiplex PCR, yet TCRdb's version contains in-frame clones alone and is incomplete. The data contain around 80,000 clones, 60% to 75% of them seen just once; the ten biggest clones take up about 5.7%. The sequenced sample was peripheral blood. Every receptor here comes from a man aged 50-59 years with active or convalescent COVID-19. Both conserved end residues are part of each CDR3. A D gene is named only where the DNA matches it firmly. The size entry is marked missing in some rows and otherwise reads once, few, many or a size class.

TRBJ2-3	TRBD2	.	TRBV7-2	TGTGCCAGCAGGCGGACTAGCGGGGGGAGCACAGATACGCAGTATTTT	CASRRTSGGSTDTQYF
TRBJ1-2	.	.	TRBV5-1	TGCGCCAGCAAGGGGCACTATGGCTACACCTTC	CASKGHYGYTF
TRBJ1-2	TRBD1	few	TRBV11-1	TGTGCCAGCAGCGGGGGACAGACTAACTATGGCTACACCTTC	CASSGGQTNYGYTF
TRBJ2-7	.	.	TRBV7-6	TGTGCCAGCAGCTTACAGGGGATCGGGGAGCAGTACTTC	CASSLQGIGEQYF
TRBJ2-7	TRBD1	few	TRBV7-2	TGTGCCAGCAGCTCTCGCAGACAGGGCTACGAGCAGTACTTC	CASSSRRQGYEQYF
TRBJ1-6	.	.	TRBV30	TGTGCCTGGAGGGACAGACAAAATTCACCCCTCCACTTT	CAWRDRQNSPLHF
TRBJ2-7	.	.	TRBV18	TGTGCCAGCTCAGCTACCAGGGGGGTCAACGAGCAGTACTTC	CASSATRGVNEQYF
TRBJ1-1	.	few	TRBV19	TGTGCCAGTAGTATAGCTGGTGTAGCGGGAGCTTTCTTT	CASSIAGVAGAFF
TRBJ1-6	.	few	TRBV5-5	TGTGCCAGCAGCTTGATGGGCCGGGATGGGCCCCTCCACTTT	CASSLMGRDGPLHF
TRBJ1-2	TRBD1	.	TRBV15	TGTGCCACCAGCTTTGACGGGGACAGGGGGCGTAGCTACACCTTC	CATSFDGDRGRSYTF
TRBJ2-5	TRBD1	few	TRBV14	TGTGCCAGCAGCCAAGATTTGGCCAGGGGGGAGACCCAGTACTTC	CASSQDLARGETQYF
TRBJ2-5	TRBD1	many	TRBV5-6	TGTGCCAGCAGCTTGCCACAGGGGCGACAAGAGACCCAGTACTTC	CASSLPQGRQETQYF
TRBJ2-3	.	.	TRBV2	TGTGCCAGCAGTCCAAGCGTGGATACGCAGTATTTT	CASSPSVDTQYF
TRBJ2-5	TRBD2	.	TRBV4-3	TGCGCCAGCAGCCAAGTCCCCCCACTAGCGGGGGGGACCCAAGAGACCCAGTACTTC	CASSQVPPLAGGTQETQYF
TRBJ1-3	.	.	TRBV20-1	TGCAGTGCTAGGTCCATTAACACCATATATTTT	CSARSINTIYF
TRBJ2-7	TRBD2	.	TRBV9	TGTGCCAGCAGCCTGAGCGGGGGGGCCTCCTACGAGCAGTACTTC	CASSLSGGASYEQYF
TRBJ2-3	.	.	TRBV5-1	TGCGCCAGCAGCTTGGGAGGCGGGGCGCTCACAGATACGCAGTATTTT	CASSLGGGALTDTQYF
TRBJ2-1	TRBD2	few	TRBV7-2	TGTGCCAGCAGCTTAGCGGCGCGGGGGGGTCACAATGAGCAGTTCTTC	CASSLAARGGHNEQFF